Within the sample, the clone carrying this TCR beta chain is medium-sized (0.01 to 0.1%). Some clones are missing from TCRdb's copy, which holds only in-frame ones; the method was immunoSEQ multiplex PCR. The sample holds about 42,000 clones, about 88% seen once. The sample belongs to a study of OX40 agonist ivuxolimab in advanced cancers. Trimming shortened V by 1 base and J by 5 bases, and 11 bases separated the two germline ends. This CDR3 spans 14 amino acids. Germline-derived CDR1 and CDR2 are MNHNS and SASEGT. The investigators sampled blood at baseline, at cycle 4 day 1, and at cycle 7 day 1. This specimen was CD4+ or CD8+ T cells sorted from blood, taken in a trial of the OX40 agonist ivuxolimab. This sequence joins TRBV6-1 and TRBJ1-1; D is unclear. The source is an adult with an advanced solid tumor such as melanoma, head and neck, liver or kidney cancer. The DNA for the CDR3 is TGTGCCAGCAGTGAAGGCTTTTTGGGAACTGAAGCTTTCTTT. As protein: CASSEGFLGTEAFF.